One TCR beta chain is described in this entry. Its antigen is undetermined. Sequencing was at deep level. Clones were sequenced by immunoSEQ multiplex PCR, and TCRdb holds only the in-frame ones, with some missing. Of under 2.5 million clones listed, about nine tenths were seen once; the top ten hold more than 0.35%. The data are from a study of shared clonotypes between healthy human individuals. Donors had no recently reported acute infections or vaccinations and were HIV-negative. CD4+ cells underwent separation, giving CD45RA+ naive and CD45RA-negative memory subsets. Study observations and caveats: Naive subsets typically showed greater estimated richness than memory subsets.

This CDR3 comprises 15 residues. The germline V gene has CDR1 LNHDA and CDR2 SQIVND (reference sequence). The junction had 11 bases not matched to a gene; V was cut back by 4 bases and J by 5 bases. Sequenced material: naive CD4+ T cells from PBMCs. Subset noted: CD45RA+ positively selected. The sequence came from a man younger than 35 in good health. Some clones in this sample may be carry-over from other donors' samples. V is TRBV19 and J is TRBJ2-7, with 7 bases matching TRBD1. CDR3 coding DNA: TGTGCCAGTAGTACCCTTGGACAGGAACCTGACGAGCAGTACTTC. It translates to CASSTLGQEPDEQYF.